This is a list of T cell receptor beta chains from one sample in a study of blood T cells in healthy people across ages. TCRdb re-analysed the 5' RACE reads in MiXCR, keeping a single row per CDR3 protein. The sample consists of roughly 930,000 distinct CDR3 sequences, roughly 50% of them appearing once. Sequenced material: blood. The source is a man aged 25 to 40 in good health. CDR3s include the opening cysteine and the closing phenylalanine or tryptophan.

CASSYVAATQETQYF,TRBJ2-5,TRBV6-2/TRBV6-3
CASRSTGGGTQYF,.,TRBV27
CATSDLQGNTEAFF,TRBJ1-1,TRBV24-1
CASEERQGSPYEQYF,.,TRBV6-1
CASSGAGNEQYF,TRBJ2-7,TRBV2
CASSPYQSNEQYF,.,TRBV27
CASSEPPGGGEKLFF,TRBJ1-4,TRBV25-1
CASSLDGGVEFF,TRBJ2-1,TRBV5-5
CASSLIGTSTDTQYF,TRBJ2-3,TRBV11-2
CSAESNYGYTF,TRBJ1-2,TRBV20-1
CASSFPGQGLYGYTF,TRBJ1-2,TRBV7-2
CASSQAKSRLWDTF,TRBJ1-2,TRBV6-5
CASSPRDGQSDQPQHF,TRBJ1-5,TRBV12-3/TRBV12-4
CASSAGGGQNSPLHF,TRBJ1-6,TRBV7-2
CASTRGAGGYYEQYF,TRBJ2-7,TRBV2
CAWSTLVRGQETQYF,TRBJ2-5,TRBV30
CASSPFNAGEQFF,TRBJ2-1,TRBV18
CASSLGRNNQPQHF,TRBJ1-5,TRBV5-6
CASKGLGNQPQHF,TRBJ1-5,TRBV12-3/TRBV12-4
CSASGEGGTNSPLHF,TRBJ1-6,TRBV20-1
CASSLVGEDTQYF,TRBJ2-3,TRBV5-1
CASSSQGATPSEQYF,TRBJ2-7,TRBV6-5
CASSLDRIGNTEAFF,TRBJ1-1,TRBV5-1
CASSDLGGVYNEQFF,TRBJ2-1,TRBV25-1
CASSLMIPLAGGNNEQFF,TRBJ2-1,TRBV7-2
CASSSRTTDTQYF,TRBJ2-3,TRBV6-6
CASSLRGVRTGELFF,TRBJ2-2,TRBV7-2
CSVIEDHSSYEQYF,TRBJ2-7,TRBV29-1
CASSQQGPHEQYF,TRBJ2-7,TRBV6-5
CASSGGTGGTGGYTF,TRBJ1-2,TRBV27
CSVGAGSGEQYF,TRBJ2-7,TRBV29-1
CASSLTGLSEQYF,TRBJ2-7,TRBV27
CASSEWGANSQFF,TRBJ2-1,TRBV25-1
CAWTLESSRITQYF,TRBJ2-3,TRBV30
CASSVEGANTGELFF,TRBJ2-2,TRBV2
CASSQGTSGNIQYF,TRBJ2-4,TRBV3-1
CSVRVTNTGELFF,TRBJ2-2,TRBV20-1
CASSQDFTYGYTF,TRBJ1-2,TRBV3-1
CASSTWDRGRAKDTQYF,TRBJ2-3,TRBV7-9
CASNGGEQYF,.,TRBV2
CASPNGPKSTDTQYF,TRBJ2-3,TRBV7-9
CASSSLTGRRFGANVLTF,TRBJ2-6,TRBV7-9